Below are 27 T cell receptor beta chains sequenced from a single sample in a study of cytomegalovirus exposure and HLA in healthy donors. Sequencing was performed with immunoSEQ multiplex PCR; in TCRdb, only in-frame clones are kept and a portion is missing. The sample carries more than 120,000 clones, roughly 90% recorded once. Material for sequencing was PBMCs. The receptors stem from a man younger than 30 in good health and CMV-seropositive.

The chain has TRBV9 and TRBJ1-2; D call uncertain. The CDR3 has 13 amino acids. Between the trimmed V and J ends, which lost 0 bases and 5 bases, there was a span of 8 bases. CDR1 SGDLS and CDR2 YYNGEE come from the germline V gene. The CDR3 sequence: CASSVEAGYGYTF. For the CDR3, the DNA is TGTGCCAGCAGCGTAGAGGCGGGTTATGGCTACACCTTC. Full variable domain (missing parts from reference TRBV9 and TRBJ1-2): DSGVTQTPKHLITATGQRVTLRCSPRSGDLSVYWYQQSLDQGLQFLIQYYNGEERAKGNILERFSAQQFPDLHSELNLSSLELGDSALYFCASSVEAGYGYTFGSGTRLTVV.

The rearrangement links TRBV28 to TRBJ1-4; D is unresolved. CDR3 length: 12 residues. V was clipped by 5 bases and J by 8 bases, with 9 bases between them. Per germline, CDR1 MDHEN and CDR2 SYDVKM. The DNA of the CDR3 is TGTGCCAGCAGTCAATACATAGAAAAACTGTTTTTT. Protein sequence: CASSQYIEKLFF.

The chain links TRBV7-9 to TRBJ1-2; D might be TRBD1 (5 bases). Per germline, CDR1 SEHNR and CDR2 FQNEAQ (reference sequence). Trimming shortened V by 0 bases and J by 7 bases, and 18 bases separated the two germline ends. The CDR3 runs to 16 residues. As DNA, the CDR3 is TGTGCCAGCAGCTTAGCGGGGACTAAAGGTACTGGTGGCTACACCTTC. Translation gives CASSLAGTKGTGGYTF. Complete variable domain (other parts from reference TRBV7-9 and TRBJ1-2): DTGVSQNPRHKITKRGQNVTFRCDPISEHNRLYWYRQTLGQGPEFLTYFQNEAQLEKSRLLSDRFSAERPKGSFSTLEIQRTEQGDSAMYLCASSLAGTKGTGGYTFGSGTRLTVV.

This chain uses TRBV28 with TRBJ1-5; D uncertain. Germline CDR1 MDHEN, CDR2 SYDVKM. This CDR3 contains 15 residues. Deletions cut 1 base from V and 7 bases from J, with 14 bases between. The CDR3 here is CASSLSSGSRQPQHF. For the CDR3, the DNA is TGTGCCAGCAGTTTATCCTCCGGGAGCAGACAGCCCCAGCATTTT.

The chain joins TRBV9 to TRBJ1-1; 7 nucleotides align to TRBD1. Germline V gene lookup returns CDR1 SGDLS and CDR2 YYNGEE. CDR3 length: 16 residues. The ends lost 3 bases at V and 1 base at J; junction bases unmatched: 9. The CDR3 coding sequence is TGTGCCAGCAGCGAGACAGGGATGCAAGAGAACACTGAAGCTTTCTTT. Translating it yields CASSETGMQENTEAFF.

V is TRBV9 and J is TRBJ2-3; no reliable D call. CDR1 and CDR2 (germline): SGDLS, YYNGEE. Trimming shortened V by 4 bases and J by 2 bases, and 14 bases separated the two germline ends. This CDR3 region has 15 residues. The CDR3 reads CASSPSPRTTDTQYF. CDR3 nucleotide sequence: TGTGCCAGCAGCCCAAGTCCGCGCACCACAGATACGCAGTATTTT.

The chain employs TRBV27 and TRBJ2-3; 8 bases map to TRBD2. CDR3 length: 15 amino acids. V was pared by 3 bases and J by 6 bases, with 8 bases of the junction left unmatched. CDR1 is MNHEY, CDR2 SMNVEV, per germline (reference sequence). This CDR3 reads CASSLRIAGWDTQYF. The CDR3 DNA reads TGTGCCAGCAGTTTGAGGATAGCGGGGTGGGATACGCAGTATTTT.

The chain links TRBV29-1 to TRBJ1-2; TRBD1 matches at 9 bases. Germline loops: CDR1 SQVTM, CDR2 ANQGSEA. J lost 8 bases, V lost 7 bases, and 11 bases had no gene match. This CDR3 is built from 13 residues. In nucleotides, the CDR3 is TGCAGCGGGAGGGGACAGGGTGAAGCCGGCTACACCTTC. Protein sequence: CSGRGQGEAGYTF.

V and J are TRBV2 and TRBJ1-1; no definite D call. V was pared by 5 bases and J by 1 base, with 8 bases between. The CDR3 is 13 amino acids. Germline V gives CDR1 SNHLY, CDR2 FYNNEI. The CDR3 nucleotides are TGTGCCAGCAGTTGGACTAAGAACACTGAAGCTTTCTTT. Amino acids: CASSWTKNTEAFF. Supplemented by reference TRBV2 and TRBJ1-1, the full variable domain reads EPEVTQTPSHQVTQMGQEVILRCVPISNHLYFYWYRQILGQKVEFLVSFYNNEISEKSEIFDDQFSVERPDGSNFTLKIRSTKLEDSAMYFCASSWTKNTEAFFGQGTRLTVV.

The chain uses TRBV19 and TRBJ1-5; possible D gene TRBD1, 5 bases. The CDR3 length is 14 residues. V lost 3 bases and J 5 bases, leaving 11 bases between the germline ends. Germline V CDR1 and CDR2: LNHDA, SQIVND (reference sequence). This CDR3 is CASSMGGGDQPQHF. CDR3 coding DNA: TGTGCCAGTAGTATGGGCGGAGGGGATCAGCCCCAGCATTTT.

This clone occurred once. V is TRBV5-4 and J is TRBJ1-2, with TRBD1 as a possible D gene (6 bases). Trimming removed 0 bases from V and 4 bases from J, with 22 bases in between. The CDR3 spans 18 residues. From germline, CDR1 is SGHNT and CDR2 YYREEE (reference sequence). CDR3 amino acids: CASSLGGGGGQRGYGYTF. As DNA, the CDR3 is TGTGCCAGCAGCTTGGGCGGTGGCGGGGGGCAGAGAGGCTATGGCTACACCTTC.

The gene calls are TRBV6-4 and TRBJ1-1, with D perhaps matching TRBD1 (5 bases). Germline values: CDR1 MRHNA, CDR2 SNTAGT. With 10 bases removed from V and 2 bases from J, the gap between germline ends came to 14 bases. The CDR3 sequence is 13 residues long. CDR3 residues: CATRMTANTEAFF. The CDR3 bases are TGTGCCACCAGAATGACAGCCAACACTGAAGCTTTCTTT.

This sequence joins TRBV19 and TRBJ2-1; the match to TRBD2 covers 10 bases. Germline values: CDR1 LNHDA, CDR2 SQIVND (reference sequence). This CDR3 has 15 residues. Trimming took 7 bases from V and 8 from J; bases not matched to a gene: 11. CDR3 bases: TGTGCCAGTACCATAGCGGGGGGCTGGGTGGATGAGCAGTTCTTC. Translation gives CASTIAGGWVDEQFF.

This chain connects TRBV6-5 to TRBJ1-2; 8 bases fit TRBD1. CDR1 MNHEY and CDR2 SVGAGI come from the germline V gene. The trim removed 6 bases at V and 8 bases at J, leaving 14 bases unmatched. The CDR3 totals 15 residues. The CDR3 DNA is TGTGCCAGCAGATCTCGGGGCAGGGGGCCCCAAGGCTACACCTTC. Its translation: CASRSRGRGPQGYTF.

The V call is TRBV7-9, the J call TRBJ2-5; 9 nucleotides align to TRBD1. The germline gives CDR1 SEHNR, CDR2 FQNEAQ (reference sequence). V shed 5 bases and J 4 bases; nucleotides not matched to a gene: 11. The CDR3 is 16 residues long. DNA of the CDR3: TGTGCCAGCAGCCAAGTGTCGGGACAGGGTGGAGAGACCCAGTACTTC. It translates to CASSQVSGQGGETQYF.

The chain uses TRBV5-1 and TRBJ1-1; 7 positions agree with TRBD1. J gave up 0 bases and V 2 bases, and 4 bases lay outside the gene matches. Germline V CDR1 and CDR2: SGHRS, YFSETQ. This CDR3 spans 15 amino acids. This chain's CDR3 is CASSFRTGMNTEAFF. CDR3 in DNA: TGCGCCAGCAGCTTCCGGACAGGCATGAACACTGAAGCTTTCTTT.

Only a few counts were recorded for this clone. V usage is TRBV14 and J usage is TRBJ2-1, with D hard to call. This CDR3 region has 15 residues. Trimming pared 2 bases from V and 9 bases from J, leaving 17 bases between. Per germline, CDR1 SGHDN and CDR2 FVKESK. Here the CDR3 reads CASSQLERSAPEQFF. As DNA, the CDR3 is TGTGCCAGCAGCCAACTCGAGAGGAGCGCCCCTGAGCAGTTCTTC.

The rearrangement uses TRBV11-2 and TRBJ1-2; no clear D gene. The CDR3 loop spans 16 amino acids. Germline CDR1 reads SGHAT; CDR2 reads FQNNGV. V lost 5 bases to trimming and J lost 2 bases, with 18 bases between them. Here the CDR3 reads CASSHGIAEGNYGYTF. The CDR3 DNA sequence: TGTGCCAGCAGCCATGGAATTGCAGAGGGCAACTATGGCTACACCTTC.

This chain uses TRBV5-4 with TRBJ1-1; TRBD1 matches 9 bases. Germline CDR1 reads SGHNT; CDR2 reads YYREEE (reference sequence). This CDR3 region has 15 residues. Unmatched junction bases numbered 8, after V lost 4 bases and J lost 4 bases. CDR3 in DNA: TGTGCCAGCAGCCACAGACAGGGGGGAGGCACTGAAGCTTTCTTT. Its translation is CASSHRQGGGTEAFF. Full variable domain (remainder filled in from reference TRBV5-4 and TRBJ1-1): ETGVTQSPTHLIKTRGQQVTLRCSSQSGHNTVSWYQQALGQGPQFIFQYYREEENGRGNFPPRFSGLQFPNYSSELNVNALELDDSALYLCASSHRQGGGTEAFFGQGTRLTVV.

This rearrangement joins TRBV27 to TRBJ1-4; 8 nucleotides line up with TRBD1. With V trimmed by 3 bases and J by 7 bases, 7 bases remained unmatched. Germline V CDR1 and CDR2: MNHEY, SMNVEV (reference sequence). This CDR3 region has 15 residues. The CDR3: CASSFYGQGGEKLFF. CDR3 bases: TGTGCCAGCAGTTTTTATGGACAGGGTGGTGAAAAACTGTTTTTT.

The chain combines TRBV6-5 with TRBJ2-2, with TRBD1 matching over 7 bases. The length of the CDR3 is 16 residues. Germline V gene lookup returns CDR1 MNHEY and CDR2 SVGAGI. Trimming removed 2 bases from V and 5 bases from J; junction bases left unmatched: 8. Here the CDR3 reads CASSYRGGSPTGELFF. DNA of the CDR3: TGTGCCAGCAGTTACAGAGGGGGCAGTCCGACCGGGGAGCTGTTTTTT.

CDR3 region: CASSEARTGTYEQYF. The CDR3 DNA sequence: TGTGCCAGCAGTGAAGCCCGGACAGGGACCTACGAGCAGTACTTC. The chain links TRBV6-1 to TRBJ2-7; TRBD1 matches 8 bases. V shed 0 bases, J shed 2 bases, and the junction held 3 bases outside the gene matches. The CDR3 is 15 residues long. Per the germline V gene, CDR1 is MNHNS and CDR2 is SASEGT.

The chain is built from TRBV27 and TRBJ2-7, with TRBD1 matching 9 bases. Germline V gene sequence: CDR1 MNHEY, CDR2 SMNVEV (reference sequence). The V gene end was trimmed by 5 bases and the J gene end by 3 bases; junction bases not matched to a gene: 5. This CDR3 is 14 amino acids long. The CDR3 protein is CASSQDRGRYEQYF. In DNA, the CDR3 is TGTGCCAGCAGTCAGGACAGGGGACGCTACGAGCAGTACTTC.

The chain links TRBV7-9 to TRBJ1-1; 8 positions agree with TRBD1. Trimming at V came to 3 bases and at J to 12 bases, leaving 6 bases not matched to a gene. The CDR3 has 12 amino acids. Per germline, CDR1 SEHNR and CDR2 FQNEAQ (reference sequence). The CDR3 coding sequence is TGTGCCAGCAGCTTCAGGGGGCGATTCCCTTTCTTT. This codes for CASSFRGRFPFF.

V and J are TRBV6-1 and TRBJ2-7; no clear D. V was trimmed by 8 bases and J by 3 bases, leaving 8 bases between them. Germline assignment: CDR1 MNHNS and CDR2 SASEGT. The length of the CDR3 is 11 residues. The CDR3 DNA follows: TGTGCCAGCGCAGATTACTACGAGCAGTACTTC. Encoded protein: CASADYYEQYF.

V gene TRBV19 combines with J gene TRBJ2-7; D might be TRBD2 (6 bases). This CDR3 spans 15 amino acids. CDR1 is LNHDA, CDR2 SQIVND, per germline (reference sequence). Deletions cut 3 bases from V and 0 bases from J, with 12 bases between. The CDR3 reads CASSIGLLSSYEQYF. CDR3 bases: TGTGCCAGTAGTATCGGACTACTCAGCTCCTACGAGCAGTACTTC.

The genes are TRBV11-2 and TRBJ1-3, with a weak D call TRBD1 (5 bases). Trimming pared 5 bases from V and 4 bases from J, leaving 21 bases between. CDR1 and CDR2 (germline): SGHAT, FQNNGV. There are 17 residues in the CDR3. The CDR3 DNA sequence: TGTGCCAGCAGCCTGGCGGGACGGAGAGTATCCGGAAACACCATATATTTT. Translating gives CASSLAGRRVSGNTIYF. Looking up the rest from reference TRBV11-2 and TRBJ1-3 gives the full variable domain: EAGVAQSPRYKIIEKRQSVAFWCNPISGHATLYWYQQILGQGPKLLIQFQNNGVVDDSQLPKDRFSAERLKGVDSTLKIQPAKLEDSAVYLCASSLAGRRVSGNTIYFGEGSWLTVV.